The following is a T cell receptor (beta chain) sequence with its context. The entry originates in a study of OX40 agonist ivuxolimab in advanced cancers. Turning to the study itself: Treatment of patients was with ivuxolimab, an agonistic anti-OX40 (CD134) antibody. Prior anti-PD-1, anti-PD-L1 or anti-CTLA-4 therapy was allowed; more than 30% had some.

Profiled with immunoSEQ multiplex PCR; TCRdb holds only in-frame clones, not every one. The table includes roughly 130,000 clones, approximately 92% detected once. CDR1 SGHTA and CDR2 FQGNSA come from the germline V gene. The CDR3 spans 14 residues. Trimming took 3 bases from V and 3 from J; bases not matched to a gene: 5. This specimen consisted of CD4+ or CD8+ T cells sorted from blood, obtained in a trial of the OX40 agonist ivuxolimab. This chain joins TRBV7-2 and TRBJ2-7; 7 bases align to TRBD2. The sequence derives from an adult with an advanced solid tumor such as melanoma, head and neck, liver or kidney cancer. The CDR3 sequence is CASSFSGQNYEQYF. CDR3 bases: TGTGCCAGCAGCTTTAGCGGGCAAAACTACGAGCAGTACTTC.